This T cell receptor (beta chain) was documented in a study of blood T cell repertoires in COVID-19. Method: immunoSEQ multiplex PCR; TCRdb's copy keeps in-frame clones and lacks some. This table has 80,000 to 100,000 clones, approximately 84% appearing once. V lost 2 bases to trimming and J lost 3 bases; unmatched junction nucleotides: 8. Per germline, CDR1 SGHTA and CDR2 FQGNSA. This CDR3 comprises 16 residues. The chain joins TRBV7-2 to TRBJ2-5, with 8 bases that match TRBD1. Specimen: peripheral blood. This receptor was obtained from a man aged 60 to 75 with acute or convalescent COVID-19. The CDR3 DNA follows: TGTGCCAGCAGCTTAAGGGGAAGGACAGGGAAAGAGACCCAGTACTTC. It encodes CASSLRGRTGKETQYF.